Ten or more counts support the clone carrying this T cell receptor (beta chain). These data originate in a study of metastatic and nonmetastatic thyroid tumors. Germline CDR1 and CDR2: SGHNT and YYREEE (reference sequence). Deletions cut 1 base from V and 0 bases from J, with 12 bases between. The CDR3 is made up of 16 amino acids. TCRdb re-called clones from the PCR reads using MiXCR. The table lists about 15,000 clones, roughly a third of them singletons, with roughly 11% in the top ten. All patients were untreated before thyroid surgery. The source material was tumor tissue. This TCR came from a male donor with papillary thyroid cancer or a benign thyroid nodule (not recorded which). Some clones in this sample may be carry-over from other donors' samples. The chain carries TRBV5-4 and TRBJ2-3; D remains unclear. The DNA of the CDR3 is TGTGCCAGCAGCTTGTCGCCCCCAAAGAGCACAGATACGCAGTATTTT. It codes for CASSLSPPKSTDTQYF.